This is a list of T cell receptor beta chains from one sample in a study of tumor-infiltrating lymphocytes in localized non-small cell lung cancer. Assay used: immunoSEQ multiplex PCR; TCRdb lists only in-frame clones, some missing. This repertoire shows about 13,000 clones, 55% to 70% found once; its top ten account for 9% to 9.5%. The specimen was lung tumor tissue. These receptors originate from a human donor with non-small cell lung cancer. CDR3s include the opening cysteine and the closing phenylalanine or tryptophan. The order of the fields is clone size, J gene, D gene, V gene, CDR3 DNA, CDR3 protein. D genes are given only for firm matches. Some rows have no size entry. The others give once, few or many, or a class for an expanded clone.

clone_size: NA
j_call: TRBJ2-7
d_call: NA
v_call: TRBV5-4
cdr3_nt: TGTGCCAGCACCGAATGGGGGGTCTACGAGCAGTACTTC
cdr3_aa: CASTEWGVYEQYF

clone_size: NA
j_call: TRBJ1-5
d_call: NA
v_call: TRBV10-2
cdr3_nt: TGCGCCAGCAGTGAGTCGAGTAGTAATCAGCCCCAGCATTTT
cdr3_aa: CASSESSSNQPQHF

clone_size: NA
j_call: TRBJ2-1
d_call: NA
v_call: TRBV12-5
cdr3_nt: TGTGCTAGTGGTCACGACGGGAACTCCTACAATGAGCAGTTCTTC
cdr3_aa: CASGHDGNSYNEQFF

clone_size: NA
j_call: TRBJ2-7
d_call: NA
v_call: TRBV6-4
cdr3_nt: TGTGCCAGCAGTGCCGCGGGTGTATGGTACGAGCAGTACTTC
cdr3_aa: CASSAAGVWYEQYF

clone_size: NA
j_call: TRBJ2-5
d_call: TRBD1
v_call: TRBV5-4
cdr3_nt: TGTGCCAGCAGCCAAGGGACAGTCCAAGAGACCCAGTACTTC
cdr3_aa: CASSQGTVQETQYF

clone_size: NA
j_call: TRBJ1-2
d_call: NA
v_call: TRBV6-1
cdr3_nt: TGTGCCAGCAGAGAAAGTGGGGGGTTGGATGGCTACACCTTC
cdr3_aa: CASRESGGLDGYTF

clone_size: NA
j_call: TRBJ1-2
d_call: NA
v_call: TRBV5-1
cdr3_nt: TGCGCCAGCAGCTTGGTGGGTCGCGATGGCTACACCTTC
cdr3_aa: CASSLVGRDGYTF

clone_size: few
j_call: TRBJ2-5
d_call: TRBD2
v_call: TRBV7-2
cdr3_nt: TGTGCCAGCACTAGCGGGGGGGCCGGGACCCAGTACTTC
cdr3_aa: CASTSGGAGTQYF

clone_size: NA
j_call: TRBJ2-5
d_call: TRBD2
v_call: TRBV11-2
cdr3_nt: TGTGCCAGCAGCCAATCTAGCGGGAGGGAGGAGACCCAGTACTTC
cdr3_aa: CASSQSSGREETQYF

clone_size: NA
j_call: TRBJ2-7
d_call: NA
v_call: TRBV27
cdr3_nt: TGTGCCAGCACCCAGGGACTGGGGAACGAGCAGTACTTC
cdr3_aa: CASTQGLGNEQYF

clone_size: NA
j_call: TRBJ1-2
d_call: NA
v_call: TRBV9
cdr3_nt: TGTGCCAGCAGCGTTAATTCAGGGGCAAAATATGGCTACACCTTC
cdr3_aa: CASSVNSGAKYGYTF

clone_size: NA
j_call: TRBJ1-4
d_call: NA
v_call: TRBV5-1
cdr3_nt: TGCGCCAGCAGCTTGGAAAGGTCCACTAATGAAAAACTGTTTTTT
cdr3_aa: CASSLERSTNEKLFF

clone_size: NA
j_call: TRBJ2-3
d_call: NA
v_call: TRBV27
cdr3_nt: TGTGCCAGCAGTTTAACTAAGGCCACAGATACGCAGTATTTT
cdr3_aa: CASSLTKATDTQYF

clone_size: NA
j_call: TRBJ1-3
d_call: TRBD1
v_call: TRBV7-2
cdr3_nt: TGTGCCAGCAGCAGGGACAGGGGAGCGGGAAACACCATATATTTT
cdr3_aa: CASSRDRGAGNTIYF

clone_size: NA
j_call: TRBJ1-1
d_call: NA
v_call: TRBV5-4
cdr3_nt: TGTGCCAGCAGCTTGATGGCTCCGCGGTGGAACACTGAAGCTTTCTTT
cdr3_aa: CASSLMAPRWNTEAFF

clone_size: NA
j_call: TRBJ1-2
d_call: NA
v_call: TRBV6-5
cdr3_nt: TGTGCCACCCGAGGACAGTCTCGGGGCTACACCTTC
cdr3_aa: CATRGQSRGYTF

clone_size: NA
j_call: TRBJ2-5
d_call: NA
v_call: TRBV5-1
cdr3_nt: TGCGCCAGCAGCTTGGATGTCAGGGAAGAGACCCAGTACTTC
cdr3_aa: CASSLDVREETQYF

clone_size: NA
j_call: TRBJ2-2
d_call: TRBD1
v_call: TRBV4-1
cdr3_nt: TGCGCCAGCAGCCAAGTGACAGGGGTGACCGGGGAGCTGTTTTTT
cdr3_aa: CASSQVTGVTGELFF

clone_size: NA
j_call: TRBJ1-1
d_call: NA
v_call: TRBV7-3
cdr3_nt: TGTGCCAGCAGCCCGAACTCAAGACTGAACACTGAAGCTTTCTTT
cdr3_aa: CASSPNSRLNTEAFF

clone_size: NA
j_call: TRBJ2-2
d_call: TRBD2
v_call: TRBV25-1
cdr3_nt: TGTGCCAGCAGTGAACATCTAGCGGGCGGGCGAGACACCGGGGAGCTGTTTTTT
cdr3_aa: CASSEHLAGGRDTGELFF

clone_size: NA
j_call: TRBJ1-2
d_call: NA
v_call: TRBV4-3
cdr3_nt: TGCGCCAGCAGCCAAGATGAGGGGGTCTATGGCTACACCTTC
cdr3_aa: CASSQDEGVYGYTF

clone_size: NA
j_call: TRBJ2-1
d_call: TRBD1
v_call: TRBV19
cdr3_nt: TGTGCCAGTACCCTGACAGGGGGCTGGAATGAGCAGTTCTTC
cdr3_aa: CASTLTGGWNEQFF

clone_size: few
j_call: TRBJ1-1
d_call: NA
v_call: TRBV29-1
cdr3_nt: TGCAGCGTCTTGCAGGAGAACACTGAAGCTTTCTTT
cdr3_aa: CSVLQENTEAFF

clone_size: NA
j_call: TRBJ1-2
d_call: NA
v_call: TRBV27
cdr3_nt: TGTGCCAGCAGTTTAGGGGGCCGGGTTGGGAGCTATGGCTACACCTTC
cdr3_aa: CASSLGGRVGSYGYTF

clone_size: NA
j_call: TRBJ1-1
d_call: NA
v_call: TRBV11-2
cdr3_nt: TGTGCCAGCAGCGCGATTGGAACACCCGGGATTGAAGCTTTCTTT
cdr3_aa: CASSAIGTPGIEAFF

clone_size: NA
j_call: TRBJ2-7
d_call: NA
v_call: TRBV11-2
cdr3_nt: TGTGCCAGCAGCACCGGGGGCAAGAACGAGCAGTACTTC
cdr3_aa: CASSTGGKNEQYF

clone_size: NA
j_call: TRBJ2-5
d_call: NA
v_call: TRBV6-1
cdr3_nt: TGTGCCAGCTGGCCAGACTTGGGTGTTGAGACCCAGTACTTC
cdr3_aa: CASWPDLGVETQYF

clone_size: NA
j_call: TRBJ1-1
d_call: NA
v_call: TRBV15
cdr3_nt: TGTGCCACCAGCAGAGAACACGGCCGCGGGGCGAACACTGAAGCTTTCTTT
cdr3_aa: CATSREHGRGANTEAFF

clone_size: few
j_call: TRBJ1-2
d_call: NA
v_call: TRBV20-1
cdr3_nt: TGCAGTGCCCGAGGCGGCTATGGCTACACCTTC
cdr3_aa: CSARGGYGYTF

clone_size: NA
j_call: TRBJ2-7
d_call: TRBD1
v_call: TRBV7-3
cdr3_nt: TGTGCCAGCAGCTTAAGTCAGGGGGACGACGAGCAGTACTTC
cdr3_aa: CASSLSQGDDEQYF